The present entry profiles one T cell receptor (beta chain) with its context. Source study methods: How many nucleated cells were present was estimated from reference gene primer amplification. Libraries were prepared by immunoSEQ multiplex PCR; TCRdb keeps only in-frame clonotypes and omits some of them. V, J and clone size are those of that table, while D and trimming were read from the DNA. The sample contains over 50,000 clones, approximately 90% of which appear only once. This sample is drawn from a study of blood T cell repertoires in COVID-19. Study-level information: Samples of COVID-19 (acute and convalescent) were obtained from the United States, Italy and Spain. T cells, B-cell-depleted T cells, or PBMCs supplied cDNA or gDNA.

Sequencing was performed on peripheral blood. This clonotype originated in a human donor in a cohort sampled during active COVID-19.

CDR3 protein: CASSLELAGEQETQYF. In nucleotides, the CDR3 is TGTGCCAGCAGCTTAGAATTAGCGGGGGAGCAAGAGACCCAGTACTTC. The chain joins TRBV7-8 to TRBJ2-5, with 9 bases identical to TRBD2. Germline lookup yields CDR1 SGHVS and CDR2 FQNEAQ. Trimming cost V 1 base and J 2 bases; bases outside gene matches: 5. CDR3 length equals 16 residues. The whole variable domain, filled in from reference TRBV7-8 and TRBJ2-5, reads GAGVSQSPRYKVAKRGQDVALRCDPISGHVSLFWYQQALGQGPEFLTYFQNEAQLDKSGLPSDRFFAERPEGSVSTLKIQRTQQEDSAVYLCASSLELAGEQETQYFGPGTRLLVL.